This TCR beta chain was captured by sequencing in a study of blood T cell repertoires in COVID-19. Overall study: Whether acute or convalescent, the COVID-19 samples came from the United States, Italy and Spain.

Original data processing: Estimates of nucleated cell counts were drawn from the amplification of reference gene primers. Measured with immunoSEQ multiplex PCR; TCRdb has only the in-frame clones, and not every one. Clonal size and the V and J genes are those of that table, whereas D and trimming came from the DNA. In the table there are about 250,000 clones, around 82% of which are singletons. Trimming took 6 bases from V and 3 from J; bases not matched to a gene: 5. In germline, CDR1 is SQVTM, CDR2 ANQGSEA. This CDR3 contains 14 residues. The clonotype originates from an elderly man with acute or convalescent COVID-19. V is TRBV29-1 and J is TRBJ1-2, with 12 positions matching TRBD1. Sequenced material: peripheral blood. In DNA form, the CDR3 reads TGCAGCGTAGGGGGACAGGGGGCCCACTATGGCTACACCTTC. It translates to CSVGGQGAHYGYTF.